The subject of this entry is one T cell receptor beta chain. Antigen unknown. The sample originates from a study of shared clonotypes between healthy human individuals. Turning to the study itself: CD4 naive and memory got three plates each, CD8 naive two, CD8 memory one. General study findings and limits: Non-shared clonotypes showed lower generation probabilities than clonotypes common to all four donors. Sample collection involved blood only; tissue repertoires are likely different. Larger estimated richness was generally recorded for naive subsets relative to memory subsets.

This CDR3 comprises 14 residues. V was shortened by 2 bases and J by 4 bases, with 10 bases between the two germline ends. Germline CDR1 reads MNHNS; CDR2 reads SASEGT. TCRdb's table, derived via immunoSEQ multiplex PCR, lists solely in-frame clones and lacks some. The data contain under 80,000 clones, roughly two thirds of them seen just once; the ten biggest clones take up around 52%. The sequenced sample was memory CD8+ T cells sorted from blood. The subset denotes: CD45RO+ cells pooled with CCR7-negative TemRA cells. This TCR came from a young man in good health. This rearrangement joins TRBV6-1 to TRBJ2-3; D is uncertain. DNA of the CDR3: TGTGCCAGCAGTGAAATGGGTAGGGCAGATACGCAGTATTTT. Its translation: CASSEMGRADTQYF.